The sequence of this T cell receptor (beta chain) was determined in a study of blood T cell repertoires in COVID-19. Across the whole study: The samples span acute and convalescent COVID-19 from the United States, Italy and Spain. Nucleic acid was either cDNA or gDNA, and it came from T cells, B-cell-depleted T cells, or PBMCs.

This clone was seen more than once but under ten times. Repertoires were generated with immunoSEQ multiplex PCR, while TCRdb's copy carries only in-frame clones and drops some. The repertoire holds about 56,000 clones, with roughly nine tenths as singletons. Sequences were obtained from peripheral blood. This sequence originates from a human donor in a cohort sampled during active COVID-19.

For the CDR3, the DNA is TGTGCCAGCAGTGAATCGTGGCAGGGTAATCAGCCCCAGCATTTT. The encoded protein is CASSESWQGNQPQHF. The gene calls are TRBV25-1 and TRBJ1-5; possibly TRBD1 for D (5 bases). Germline V gene lookup returns CDR1 MGHDK and CDR2 SYGVNS. The CDR3 extends over 15 amino acids. Trimming removed 1 base at V and 4 bases at J, with 11 bases between.